Below are 11 T cell receptor beta chains sequenced from a single sample in a study of shared clonotypes between healthy human individuals. Here immunoSEQ multiplex PCR was the method, and the copy in TCRdb shows in-frame clones only, minus some. The data show around 940,000 clones, 70% to 85% seen once. Sequenced input: memory CD4+ T cells sorted from blood. Subset specified: CD45RA-negative fraction. All receptors derive from a man aged 18 to 35 in good health.

Regarding this clone: At the DNA level, this CDR3 is encoded by other sequences in the same sample as well. This rearrangement joins TRBV18 to TRBJ2-5; no clear D gene. The CDR3 has 12 residues. Germline-derived CDR1 and CDR2 are KGHSH and LQKENI. V was pared by 0 bases and J by 2 bases, with 1 base between. The CDR3 DNA is TGTGCCAGCTCACCACCACAAGAGACCCAGTACTTC. Its translation: CASSPPQETQYF. Full variable domain (missing parts from reference TRBV18 and TRBJ2-5): NAGVMQNPRHLVRRRGQEARLRCSPMKGHSHVYWYRQLPEEGLKFMVYLQKENIIDESGMPKERFSAEFPKEGPSILRIQQVVRGDSAAYFCASSPPQETQYFGPGTRLLVL.

The count of this clone is one. The chain joins TRBV30 to TRBJ1-4, with D tentatively TRBD1 (5 bases). The CDR3 contains 11 residues. V shed 5 bases and J shed 6 bases, with 7 bases lying between them. Germline V gene data show CDR1 as GTSNPN and CDR2 as SVGIG (reference sequence). CDR3 DNA: TGTGCCTGGGGGACCGATGAAAAACTGTTTTTT. Translating it yields CAWGTDEKLFF.

The chain uses TRBV6-6 and TRBJ2-7; either TRBD1 or TRBD2 may supply D (6 bases each). CDR1 MNHNY and CDR2 SVGAGI come from the germline V gene (reference sequence). This CDR3 contains 14 residues. V lost 4 bases, J lost 3 bases, and 13 bases lay in between. This chain's CDR3 is CASSSPGAGYEQYF. DNA for the CDR3: TGTGCCAGCAGTTCCCCGGGGGCTGGCTACGAGCAGTACTTC.

As for this clone: Additional DNA sequences in this sample encode the identical CDR3. V and J are TRBV30 and TRBJ1-2; D is perhaps TRBD1 (5 bases). This CDR3 contains 12 residues. Looked up from germline, CDR1 is GTSNPN and CDR2 is SVGIG (reference sequence). V gave up 4 bases and J gave up 0 bases, with 6 bases separating them. CDR3 protein: CAWTGANYGYTF. Here the CDR3 DNA reads TGTGCCTGGACGGGGGCTAACTATGGCTACACCTTC.

A few counts support this clone. V and J are TRBV2 and TRBJ2-2, with D possibly TRBD2 on 6 matching bases. V was pared by 10 bases and J by 3 bases, with 12 bases between. The CDR3 has 13 amino acids. Germline assignment: CDR1 SNHLY and CDR2 FYNNEI. CDR3 loop: CATLREDTGELFF. The DNA for the CDR3 is TGTGCCACCTTGAGGGAGGACACCGGGGAGCTGTTTTTT.

V usage is TRBV5-1 and J usage is TRBJ1-2; D possibly corresponds to TRBD1 (5 bases). The germline V gene encodes CDR1 SGHRS and CDR2 YFSETQ. This CDR3 is built from 15 residues. The V and J ends lost 1 base and 0 bases respectively, with 10 bases between them. The CDR3 sequence is CASSLQGEANYGYTF. DNA for the CDR3: TGCGCCAGCAGCTTGCAGGGTGAAGCTAACTATGGCTACACCTTC.

This sequence joins TRBV10-3 and TRBJ2-7, with TRBD2 as a possible D gene (6 bases). V was trimmed by 3 bases and J by 0 bases, leaving 12 bases between them. The CDR3 contains 15 residues. Germline CDR1 reads ENHRY; CDR2 reads SYGVKD. The CDR3 region has the DNA TGTGCCATCAGTGAATCTAGCGCGAGCTCCTACGAGCAGTACTTC. Translation: CAISESSASSYEQYF.

This clone was counted between two and nine times. The rearrangement uses TRBV6-1 and TRBJ1-5; 9 bases are shared with TRBD1. The germline V gene has CDR1 MNHNS and CDR2 SASEGT. The CDR3 spans 15 residues. V was pared by 4 bases and J by 7 bases, with 8 bases of the junction left unmatched. For the CDR3, the DNA is TGTGCCAGCAGTGGAGGGACAGGGCTCTACCAGCCCCAGCATTTT. This codes for CASSGGTGLYQPQHF.

Ten or more counts support this clone. This sequence joins TRBV5-4 and TRBJ2-1, with 9 positions matching TRBD2. The CDR3 loop spans 16 amino acids. In germline, CDR1 is SGHNT, CDR2 YYREEE (reference sequence). After removal of 4 bases from V and 6 bases from J, the junction contained 11 bases not matched to a gene. CDR3 in DNA: TGTGCCAGCAGCCGCGACGGGGCGGGAGGGCTCAATGAGCAGTTCTTC. The encoded protein is CASSRDGAGGLNEQFF.

V and J are TRBV5-1 and TRBJ2-7; perhaps D is TRBD1 or TRBD2 (5 bases each). The CDR3 runs 14 residues. V dropped 4 bases and J dropped 2 bases, with 13 bases sitting between them. Looked up from germline, CDR1 is SGHRS and CDR2 is YFSETQ. CDR3: CASSPRGLTYEQYF. The CDR3 coding sequence is TGCGCCAGCAGCCCGAGGGGTTTAACCTACGAGCAGTACTTC.

V and J are TRBV11-1 and TRBJ1-6; 9 nucleotides line up with TRBD1. J gave up 10 bases and V 4 bases, and 2 bases lay outside the gene matches. The CDR3 loop spans 13 amino acids. The V gene's germline CDR1 is SGHAT and CDR2 FQDESV (reference sequence). The CDR3 region is CASSSDRGSPLHF. The CDR3 nucleotides are TGTGCCAGCAGCTCGGACAGGGGATCACCCCTCCACTTT. Complete variable domain (other parts from reference TRBV11-1 and TRBJ1-6): EAEVAQSPRYKITEKSQAVAFWCDPISGHATLYWYRQILGQGPELLVQFQDESVVDDSQLPKDRFSAERLKGVDSTLKIQPAELGDSAMYLCASSSDRGSPLHFGNGTRLTVT.